This is a list of T cell receptor beta chains from one sample in a study of T cell responses to AZD1222 COVID-19 vaccine. Assay: immunoSEQ multiplex PCR; the TCRdb copy retains only in-frame clones and omits some. This sample has around 200,000 clones, with almost 90% found just once. Sequencing was performed on peripheral blood, taken on day 0 of AZD1222 vaccination. These receptors were taken from an adult in good health. CDR3s include the opening cysteine and the closing phenylalanine or tryptophan. The D gene is left open where the match is weak. Where a row states a size, it is once, few, many or the class of an expanded clone; other rows omit it.

>TRBV10-2|NA|NA|TRBJ1-2
TGCGCCAACCCGGGTGGTCTGGGGGGGCATGGCTACACCTTC
CANPGGLGGHGYTF
>TRBV5-4|NA|NA|TRBJ1-1
TGTGCCAGCAGCGTTCAGGGGTTGAACACTGAAGCTTTCTTT
CASSVQGLNTEAFF
>TRBV6-5|NA|TRBD2|TRBJ2-5
TGTGCCAGCAGTTACCAGCGGGGGGGCCGGGAGACCCAGTACTTC
CASSYQRGGRETQYF
>TRBV28|NA|NA|TRBJ2-5
TGTGCCAGCAGTACCAGGCCCGGGGAGACCCAGTACTTC
CASSTRPGETQYF
>TRBV19|NA|NA|TRBJ2-2
TGTGCCAGTAGTATCCTAACTTCATACACCGGGGAGCTGTTTTTT
CASSILTSYTGELFF
>TRBV4-1|NA|TRBD1|TRBJ1-5
TGCGCCAGCAGCCCTACTGCAGGGGGTGGCAATCAGCCCCAGCATTTT
CASSPTAGGGNQPQHF
>TRBV28|NA|TRBD2|TRBJ2-1
TGTGCCAGCAGTTTACTAGCGGGGGGGCACAATGAGCAGTTCTTC
CASSLLAGGHNEQFF
>TRBV29-1|few|TRBD1|TRBJ1-1
TGCAGCGCGTCACTTCAGGACAGGGTGTCTGAAGCTTTCTTT
CSASLQDRVSEAFF
>TRBV6-1|NA|TRBD1|TRBJ2-5
TGTGCCAGCAGTGGCCGGGACAGGGGCCTGGGGTACCAAGAGACCCAGTACTTC
CASSGRDRGLGYQETQYF
>TRBV7-3|NA|NA|TRBJ2-1
TGTGCCAGCAGCCCTCAGGGGCTCTCCTACAATGAGCAGTTCTTC
CASSPQGLSYNEQFF
>TRBV4-1|few|NA|TRBJ2-3
TGCGCCAGCAGCCAAGATCCCTCCACAGATACGCAGTATTTT
CASSQDPSTDTQYF
>TRBV6-5|NA|NA|TRBJ1-5
TGTGCCAGCAGCAGCGGACGCTTGGGAAATCAGCCCCAGCATTTT
CASSSGRLGNQPQHF
>TRBV27|NA|NA|TRBJ2-5
TGTGCCAGCACCGATTTGAACCAAGAGACCCAGTACTTC
CASTDLNQETQYF
>TRBV4-3|NA|NA|TRBJ1-4
TGCGCCAGCAGCCAAGATGGAGCAACTAATGAAAAACTGTTTTTT
CASSQDGATNEKLFF
>TRBV5-4|NA|NA|TRBJ1-3
TGTGCCAGCAGCTTGGCCGGACGGGCCGGAAACACCATATATTTT
CASSLAGRAGNTIYF
>TRBV30|once|TRBD1|TRBJ2-7
TGTGCCTGGAGGGACAGGGAGGAGCAGTACTTC
CAWRDREEQYF
>TRBV6-2/TRBV6-3|NA|NA|TRBJ2-5
TGTGCCAGCAGCCCAGTTGAAGAGACCCAGTACTTC
CASSPVEETQYF
>TRBV7-8|NA|NA|TRBJ1-1
TGTGCCAGCAGCTTAGGAGGTCAGGGGAACACTGAAGCTTTCTTT
CASSLGGQGNTEAFF
>TRBV5-1|NA|TRBD2|TRBJ2-1
TGCGCCAGCAGCTTGGCGGCTAGCGGTTACAATGAGCAGTTCTTC
CASSLAASGYNEQFF
>TRBV3-1/TRBV3-2|NA|NA|TRBJ2-7
TGTGCCAGCAGCCCCAGACCCAGCCGTTCCTACGAGCAGTACTTC
CASSPRPSRSYEQYF
>TRBV6-8|NA|TRBD2|TRBJ2-1
TGTGCCAGCAGTTACGATTGGCGGGGGGGCCCTGATGAGCAGTTCTTC
CASSYDWRGGPDEQFF
>TRBV3-1/TRBV3-2|once|TRBD1|TRBJ1-2
TGTGCCAGCAGCCAGAGGGACAGTCGTGGCTACACCTTC
CASSQRDSRGYTF
>TRBV7-9|NA|NA|TRBJ1-3
TGTGCCAGCAGCTCATTAAGCAGCTCTGGAAACACCATATATTTT
CASSSLSSSGNTIYF
>TRBV7-8|NA|NA|TRBJ1-5
TGTGCCAGCAGCTCAAGACGTGTCAATCAGCCCCAGCATTTT
CASSSRRVNQPQHF
>TRBV5-1|NA|TRBD1|TRBJ2-1
TGCGCCAGCAGCCCGGCAGGGACAGAAACACGAGTCGGCTCCTACAATGAGCAGTTCTTC
CASSPAGTETRVGSYNEQFF
>TRBV6-5|once|TRBD2|TRBJ2-7
TGTGCCAGCAGTAGGACTAGCGGGGACTACGAGCAGTACTTC
CASSRTSGDYEQYF
>TRBV10-1|NA|TRBD2|TRBJ2-3
TGCGCCAGCAGTGAAGCCCAGAACGCGGCTAGCGGGCTCGATACGCAGTATTTT
CASSEAQNAASGLDTQYF
>TRBV6-6|NA|NA|TRBJ2-7
TGTGCCAGCAGTTACGTGGGCGGCTACGAGCAGTACTTC
CASSYVGGYEQYF
>TRBV10-2|NA|NA|TRBJ2-7
TGCGCCAGCAGTGGGGGGTACGAGCAGTACTTC
CASSGGYEQYF
>TRBV4-3|once|TRBD1|TRBJ2-1
TGCGCCAGCAGCCTATCGGGACAGGGCTACAATGAGCAGTTCTTC
CASSLSGQGYNEQFF
>TRBV5-8|NA|NA|TRBJ1-6
TGTGCCAGCAGCCGGGGGGTCGTAACCGATTCACCCCTCCACTTT
CASSRGVVTDSPLHF
>TRBV7-9|NA|NA|TRBJ1-2
TGTGCCAGTTCCCAGGGGAACTATGGCTACACCTTC
CASSQGNYGYTF
>TRBV23-1|NA|NA|TRBJ2-2
TGCGCCAGCAGTCATCTACAGGGTTCCGGGGAGCTGTTTTTT
CASSHLQGSGELFF
>TRBV6-1|NA|TRBD1|TRBJ1-3
TGTGCCAGCAGTCAAGCCCGGACAGGGCGTTCTCCTGGAAACACCATATATTTT
CASSQARTGRSPGNTIYF
>TRBV5-1|once|TRBD1|TRBJ1-5
TGCGCCAGCAGCGTCGGGACAGGGGGCAATCAGCCCCAGCATTTT
CASSVGTGGNQPQHF
>TRBV7-3|few|NA|TRBJ2-2
TGTGCCAGCAGCTTAAACCCTGCTGGCACCGGGGAGCTGTTTTTT
CASSLNPAGTGELFF
>TRBV30|NA|NA|TRBJ1-5
TGTGCCTGGAGTGAGAGTCTCAATCAGCCCCAGCATTTT
CAWSESLNQPQHF
>TRBV7-9|NA|NA|TRBJ2-7
TGTGCCAGCAGCTCAACAGTAGTTTACGAGCAGTACTTC
CASSSTVVYEQYF
>TRBV6-5|NA|TRBD1|TRBJ1-1
TGTGCCAGCAGTTACACGGGACAGGGAGGCACTGAAGCTTTCTTT
CASSYTGQGGTEAFF
>TRBV19|NA|NA|TRBJ2-3
TGTGCCAGTAGTATTCGGAGGGATTCTGCGCAGTATTTT
CASSIRRDSAQYF